A selection of T cell receptor beta chains follows, all from one sample in a study of cytomegalovirus exposure and HLA in healthy donors. Some clones are missing from TCRdb's copy, which holds only in-frame ones; the method was immunoSEQ multiplex PCR. The sample records some 150,000 clones, 90% to 95% being singletons. Source material: PBMCs. The receptors were gathered from a man between 18 and 29 years old in good health and CMV-seronegative. Each CDR3 is given with its conserved first and last residue. The order of the fields is V gene, D gene, clone size, J gene, CDR3 protein, CDR3 DNA. D genes are given only for firm matches. Some rows mark clone size as missing; the rest say once, few, many or name a class of expanded clone.

TRBV6-6	-	once	TRBJ2-3	CASRPSSTDTQYF	TGTGCCAGCAGACCAAGCAGCACAGATACGCAGTATTTT
TRBV5-1	TRBD1	once	TRBJ1-2	CASGRSSIDRGRPNYGYTF	TGCGCCAGCGGCCGGTCCTCAATCGACAGGGGCCGACCTAACTATGGCTACACCTTC
TRBV7-9	-	few	TRBJ1-5	CASSSGFNQPQHF	TGTGCCAGCAGCTCGGGGTTCAATCAGCCCCAGCATTTT
TRBV11-2	TRBD2	once	TRBJ2-7	CASSALRGRGGIYEQYF	TGTGCCAGCAGCGCTCTTCGTGGGCGGGGGGGCATTTACGAGCAGTACTTC
TRBV18	TRBD1	-	TRBJ2-1	CASSPGVSGLGTVYNEQFF	TGTGCCAGCTCACCCGGCGTGTCGGGTTTAGGGACAGTCTACAATGAGCAGTTCTTC
TRBV10-2	TRBD1	-	TRBJ2-7	CASSSEGGSDEQYF	TGCGCCAGCAGTTCAGAAGGGGGCTCGGACGAGCAGTACTTC
TRBV7-9	-	-	TRBJ2-7	CASSLGSGRVFDEQYF	TGTGCCAGCAGCTTAGGTTCGGGCAGGGTTTTCGACGAGCAGTACTTC
TRBV9	-	-	TRBJ2-2	CASNTQEHTGELFF	TGTGCCAGCAACACACAGGAGCACACCGGGGAGCTGTTTTTT
TRBV12-5	TRBD2	-	TRBJ2-1	CASGPSITGSGGYNEQFF	TGTGCTAGTGGTCCATCCATCACAGGGAGCGGGGGTTACAATGAGCAGTTCTTC
TRBV27	TRBD2	-	TRBJ2-1	CASTGLAGALGEQFF	TGTGCCAGCACCGGACTAGCGGGGGCCCTGGGTGAGCAGTTCTTC
TRBV11-3	-	-	TRBJ1-2	CASSLEVRDRSGYTF	TGTGCCAGCAGCTTAGAGGTCCGAGACCGGAGTGGCTACACCTTC
TRBV5-1	TRBD1	-	TRBJ1-6	CASSPGTGRNSPLHF	TGCGCCAGCAGCCCCGGGACAGGGCGGAATTCACCCCTCCACTTT
TRBV10-3	TRBD2	few	TRBJ2-4	CAISDIRTSGGLAKNIQYF	TGTGCCATCAGTGATATACGGACTAGCGGGGGCCTAGCCAAAAACATTCAGTACTTC
TRBV5-4	TRBD1	-	TRBJ1-2	CASIGTGDSYTF	TGTGCCAGCATCGGGACAGGGGATAGCTACACCTTC
TRBV9	-	-	TRBJ1-4	CASSVAGANEKLFF	TGTGCCAGCAGCGTAGCCGGGGCTAATGAAAAACTGTTTTTT
TRBV2	TRBD1	once	TRBJ1-6	CASSALAGQNNSPLHF	TGTGCCAGCAGTGCCTTGGCGGGACAGAATAATTCACCCCTCCACTTT
TRBV7-9	-	-	TRBJ1-1	CASSPRTETLGTEAFF	TGTGCCAGCAGCCCAAGGACAGAGACTTTGGGCACTGAAGCTTTCTTT
TRBV28	-	-	TRBJ1-2	CASSLFASANYGYTF	TGTGCCAGCAGTTTATTTGCGAGTGCAAACTATGGCTACACCTTC
TRBV10-2	TRBD2	-	TRBJ2-1	CASSYSGGLDEQFF	TGCGCCAGCAGTTACTCGGGAGGGCTTGATGAGCAGTTCTTC
TRBV6-5	-	few	TRBJ2-2	CASSYGWTANTGELFF	TGTGCCAGCAGTTACGGGTGGACTGCGAACACCGGGGAGCTGTTTTTT
TRBV6-5	TRBD1	-	TRBJ1-1	CASSTPGQGWTEAFF	TGTGCCAGCAGTACTCCAGGACAGGGATGGACTGAAGCTTTCTTT
TRBV27	-	-	TRBJ1-1	CASSSEGGGGTEAFF	TGTGCCAGCAGTAGCGAGGGAGGGGGAGGGACTGAAGCTTTCTTT
TRBV11-2	TRBD2	-	TRBJ2-5	CASSYRAGGQETQYF	TGTGCCAGCAGCTACCGAGCGGGGGGCCAAGAGACCCAGTACTTC
TRBV5-1	TRBD1	-	TRBJ2-7	CASSQTGPSYEQYF	TGCGCCAGCAGCCAGACAGGGCCCTCCTACGAGCAGTACTTC
TRBV7-3	-	-	TRBJ2-7	CASSLRGDSIYEQYF	TGTGCCAGCAGCCTGCGCGGGGACAGTATCTACGAGCAGTACTTC
TRBV9	TRBD2	-	TRBJ2-7	CASSVGGAESGEQYF	TGTGCCAGCAGCGTCGGGGGGGCCGAATCAGGCGAGCAGTACTTC
TRBV14	-	few	TRBJ1-2	CASSRDNFYGYTF	TGTGCCAGCAGCCGAGATAATTTCTATGGCTACACCTTC
TRBV10-1	TRBD1	-	TRBJ2-1	CASSPGTGVFDEQFF	TGCGCCAGCAGCCCCGGGACAGGGGTTTTCGATGAGCAGTTCTTC
TRBV30	-	-	TRBJ1-5	CAWSVGQAFEPQHF	TGTGCCTGGAGTGTCGGACAAGCCTTTGAGCCCCAGCATTTT
TRBV7-8	-	-	TRBJ2-7	CASSLGGRGGRSYEQYF	TGTGCCAGCAGCTTAGGTGGTAGGGGGGGGCGCTCCTACGAGCAGTACTTC
TRBV27	-	-	TRBJ2-7	CASSLFAGISSYEQYF	TGTGCCAGCAGTTTATTTGCAGGGATCAGCTCCTACGAGCAGTACTTC
TRBV2	TRBD2	-	TRBJ2-1	CASSPLVSGGTRDEQFF	TGTGCCAGCAGTCCACTCGTTAGCGGGGGCACCAGGGATGAGCAGTTCTTC
TRBV6-6	TRBD2	once	TRBJ2-1	CASSQLADYNEQFF	TGTGCCAGCAGTCAACTAGCGGACTACAATGAGCAGTTCTTC
TRBV10-3	TRBD1	-	TRBJ1-2	CAISESWDRARGYTF	TGTGCCATCAGTGAGTCTTGGGACAGGGCCCGTGGCTACACCTTC
TRBV6-1	-	-	TRBJ1-4	CASSGHQRRTNEKLFF	TGTGCCAGCAGTGGTCACCAACGGAGAACTAATGAAAAACTGTTTTTT
TRBV7-9	-	-	TRBJ1-1	CASSYPGRATEAFF	TGTGCCAGCAGCTACCCAGGGAGGGCCACTGAAGCTTTCTTT
TRBV29-1	TRBD2	-	TRBJ2-5	CSGTRDRAETQYF	TGCAGCGGGACTAGGGACCGAGCTGAGACCCAGTACTTC
TRBV6-5	-	-	TRBJ2-4	CASSWTDRMNIQYF	TGTGCCAGCAGTTGGACCGACAGGATGAACATTCAGTACTTC
TRBV28	TRBD2	-	TRBJ2-7	CASSRRGGLEQYF	TGTGCCAGCAGTAGGCGGGGGGGCCTCGAGCAGTACTTC
TRBV18	-	-	TRBJ1-1	CASSPGQSEAFF	TGTGCCAGCTCACCAGGCCAGTCTGAAGCTTTCTTT
TRBV11-2	-	-	TRBJ1-1	CASSLSPRENTEAFF	TGTGCCAGCAGCTTATCCCCCAGGGAGAACACTGAAGCTTTCTTT
TRBV5-1	-	-	TRBJ2-7	CASSQSLDRSTYEQYF	TGCGCCAGCAGCCAGTCTCTCGACAGGAGCACCTACGAGCAGTACTTC
TRBV5-4	TRBD1	once	TRBJ1-4	CASSLMLSGQGDEKLFF	TGTGCCAGCAGCTTAATGCTCTCGGGACAGGGGGACGAAAAACTGTTTTTT
TRBV29-1	TRBD1	once	TRBJ1-1	CSVVPDRVTEAFF	TGCAGCGTTGTACCCGACAGGGTCACTGAAGCTTTCTTT
TRBV5-1	-	few	TRBJ2-5	CASSLEAPPSGGGRETQYF	TGCGCCAGCAGCTTGGAGGCCCCGCCGAGTGGAGGGGGCAGGGAGACCCAGTACTTC
TRBV7-8	TRBD2	-	TRBJ2-5	CASRTGLARETQYF	TGTGCCAGCAGAACCGGACTAGCGAGAGAGACCCAGTACTTC
TRBV10-3	TRBD1	-	TRBJ2-5	CAISEPEGQGQETQYF	TGTGCCATCAGTGAGCCCGAGGGACAGGGCCAAGAGACCCAGTACTTC
TRBV28	TRBD2	-	TRBJ2-5	CASSFLMIAGDQETQYF	TGTGCCAGCAGTTTCCTTATGATAGCGGGGGACCAAGAGACCCAGTACTTC